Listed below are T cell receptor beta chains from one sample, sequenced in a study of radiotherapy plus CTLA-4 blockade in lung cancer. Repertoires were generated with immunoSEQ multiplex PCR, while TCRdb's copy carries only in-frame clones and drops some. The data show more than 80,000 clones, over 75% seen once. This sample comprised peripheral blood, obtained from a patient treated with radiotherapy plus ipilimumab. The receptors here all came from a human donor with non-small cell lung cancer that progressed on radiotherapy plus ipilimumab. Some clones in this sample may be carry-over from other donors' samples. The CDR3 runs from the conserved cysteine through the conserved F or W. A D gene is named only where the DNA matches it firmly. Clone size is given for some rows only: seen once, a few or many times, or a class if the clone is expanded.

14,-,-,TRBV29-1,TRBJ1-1,CSARGNRDHTEAFF,TGCAGCGCCCGGGGAAACAGGGACCACACTGAAGCTTTCTTT
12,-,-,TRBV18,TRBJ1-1,CASSPSGALAFF,TGTGCCAGCTCACCAAGTGGAGCCTTGGCTTTCTTT
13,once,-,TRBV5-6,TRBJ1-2,CASSLGRPYGYTF,TGTGCCAGCAGCTTGGGCCGTCCCTATGGCTACACCTTC
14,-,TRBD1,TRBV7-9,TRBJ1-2,CASSMTGGNYGYTF,TGTGCCAGCAGCATGACAGGGGGCAACTATGGCTACACCTTC
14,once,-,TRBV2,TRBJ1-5,CASSEQGRGQPQHF,TGTGCCAGCAGTGAACAGGGGCGAGGTCAGCCCCAGCATTTT
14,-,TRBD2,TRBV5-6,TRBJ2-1,CASSLVGGDNEQFF,TGTGCCAGCAGCTTGGTTGGGGGGGACAATGAGCAGTTCTTC
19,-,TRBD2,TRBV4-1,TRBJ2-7,CASSQDGLAGGQGSYEQYF,TGCGCCAGCAGCCAAGATGGGCTAGCGGGGGGTCAGGGCTCCTACGAGCAGTACTTC
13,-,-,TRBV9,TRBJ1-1,CASSVETGTEAFF,TGTGCCAGCAGCGTAGAAACGGGGACTGAAGCTTTCTTT
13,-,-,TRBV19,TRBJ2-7,CASSSTTTYEQYF,TGTGCCAGTAGTAGTACCACAACCTACGAGCAGTACTTC
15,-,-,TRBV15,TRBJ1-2,CATSRDTKSGYGYTF,TGTGCCACCAGCAGAGATACGAAAAGTGGGTATGGCTACACCTTC
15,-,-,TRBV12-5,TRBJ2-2,CASGRGLTNTGELFF,TGTGCTAGTGGGAGGGGACTGACGAACACCGGGGAGCTGTTTTTT
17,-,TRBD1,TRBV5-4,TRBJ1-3,CASSLDGQGLSGNTIYF,TGTGCCAGCAGCTTGGATGGACAGGGGCTCTCTGGAAACACCATATATTTT
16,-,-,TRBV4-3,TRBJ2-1,CASSQERQTYYNEQFF,TGCGCCAGCAGCCAAGAACGCCAGACCTACTACAATGAGCAGTTCTTC
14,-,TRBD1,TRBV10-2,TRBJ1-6,CASTTDRAARPLHF,TGCGCCAGCACCACAGACAGGGCCGCTCGGCCCCTCCACTTT
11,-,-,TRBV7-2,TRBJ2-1,CASSDQIEQFF,TGTGCCAGCAGCGACCAAATTGAGCAGTTCTTC
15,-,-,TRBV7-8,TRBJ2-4,CASSQPQLAKNIQYF,TGTGCCAGCAGCCAACCGCAGTTAGCCAAAAACATTCAGTACTTC
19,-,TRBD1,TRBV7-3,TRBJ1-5,CASSSPEDRGNGENQPQHF,TGTGCCAGCAGCTCCCCGGAGGACAGGGGTAATGGGGAAAATCAGCCCCAGCATTTT
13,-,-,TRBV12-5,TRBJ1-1,CASGLDLNTEAFF,TGTGCTAGTGGTTTGGACCTGAACACTGAAGCTTTCTTT
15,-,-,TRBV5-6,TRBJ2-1,CASSSWGGLLNEQFF,TGTGCCAGCAGCTCTTGGGGGGGCCTCCTGAATGAGCAGTTCTTC
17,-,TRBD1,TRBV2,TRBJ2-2,CASRGSRGLSLTGELFF,TGTGCCAGCAGGGGATCTAGGGGGCTTAGTCTCACCGGGGAGCTGTTTTTT
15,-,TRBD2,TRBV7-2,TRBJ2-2,CASSLSTSGGGELFF,TGTGCCAGCAGCTTATCCACTAGCGGCGGCGGGGAGCTGTTTTTT
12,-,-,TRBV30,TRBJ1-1,CGSWGGATEAFF,TGTGGTTCATGGGGGGGGGCCACTGAAGCTTTCTTT
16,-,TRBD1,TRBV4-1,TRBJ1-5,CASSQDRTGGRQPQHF,TGCGCCAGCAGCCAAGATAGGACAGGGGGCCGTCAGCCCCAGCATTTT
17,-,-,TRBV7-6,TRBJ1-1,CASSLARGSALNTEVFF,TGTGCCAGCAGCTTAGCGCGGGGTTCCGCCTTGAACACTGAAGTTTTCTTT
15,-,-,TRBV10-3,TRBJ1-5,CAISESELANQPQHF,TGTGCCATCAGTGAGTCGGAGTTAGCGAATCAGCCCCAGCATTTT
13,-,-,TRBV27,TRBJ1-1,CASQMGLNTEAFF,TGTGCCAGCCAAATGGGGTTGAACACTGAAGCTTTCTTT
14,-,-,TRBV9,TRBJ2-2,CASSVGQPTGELFF,TGTGCCAGCAGCGTAGGACAGCCGACCGGGGAGCTGTTTTTT